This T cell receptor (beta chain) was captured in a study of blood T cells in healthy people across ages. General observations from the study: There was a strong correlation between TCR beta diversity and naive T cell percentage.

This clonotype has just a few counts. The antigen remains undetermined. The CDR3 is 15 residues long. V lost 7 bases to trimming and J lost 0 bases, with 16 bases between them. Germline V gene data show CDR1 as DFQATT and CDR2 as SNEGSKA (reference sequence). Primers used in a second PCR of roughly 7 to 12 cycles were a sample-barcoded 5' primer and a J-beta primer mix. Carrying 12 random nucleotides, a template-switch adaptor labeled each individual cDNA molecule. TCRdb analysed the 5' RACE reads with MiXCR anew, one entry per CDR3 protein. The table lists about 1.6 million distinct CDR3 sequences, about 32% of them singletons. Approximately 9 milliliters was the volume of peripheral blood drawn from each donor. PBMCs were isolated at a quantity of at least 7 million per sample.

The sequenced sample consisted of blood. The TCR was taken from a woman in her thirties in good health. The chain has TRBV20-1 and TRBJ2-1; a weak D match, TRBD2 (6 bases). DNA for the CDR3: TGCAGTGTCTGCGAGGACTACATCTCCTACAATGAGCAGTTCTTC. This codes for CSVCEDYISYNEQFF.